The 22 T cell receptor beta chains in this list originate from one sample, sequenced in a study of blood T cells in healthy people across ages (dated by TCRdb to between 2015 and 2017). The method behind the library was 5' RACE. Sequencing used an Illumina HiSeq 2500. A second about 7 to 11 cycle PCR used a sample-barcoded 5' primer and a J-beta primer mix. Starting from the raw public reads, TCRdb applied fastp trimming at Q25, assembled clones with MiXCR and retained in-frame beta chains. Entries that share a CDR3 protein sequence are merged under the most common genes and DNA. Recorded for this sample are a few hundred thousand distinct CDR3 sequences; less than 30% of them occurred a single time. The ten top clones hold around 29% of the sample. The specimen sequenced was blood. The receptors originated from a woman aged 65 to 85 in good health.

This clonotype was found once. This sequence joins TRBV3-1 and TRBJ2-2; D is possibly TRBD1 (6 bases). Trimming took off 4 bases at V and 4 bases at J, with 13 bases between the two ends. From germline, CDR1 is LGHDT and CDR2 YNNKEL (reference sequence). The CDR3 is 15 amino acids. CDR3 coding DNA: TGTGCCAGCAGCCGTACAGGGACGGGCACCGGGGAGCTGTTTTTT. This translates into CASSRTGTGTGELFF.

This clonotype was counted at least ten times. The CDR3 loop reads CASSTQGGEQYF. CDR3 in DNA: TGTGCCAGCAGCACCCAAGGGGGCGAGCAGTACTTC. This chain connects TRBV3-1 to TRBJ2-7; tentatively, D is TRBD1 (6 bases). Germline CDR1 reads LGHDT; CDR2 reads YNNKEL (reference sequence). The CDR3 has 12 residues. Trimming took 5 bases from V and 6 from J, leaving 11 bases between them.

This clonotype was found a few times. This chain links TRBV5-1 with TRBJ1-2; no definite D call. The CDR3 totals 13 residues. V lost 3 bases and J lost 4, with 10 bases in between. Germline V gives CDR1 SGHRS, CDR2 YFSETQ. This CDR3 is CASSSDGRYGYTF. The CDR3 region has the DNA TGCGCCAGCAGCTCCGACGGACGCTATGGCTACACCTTC.

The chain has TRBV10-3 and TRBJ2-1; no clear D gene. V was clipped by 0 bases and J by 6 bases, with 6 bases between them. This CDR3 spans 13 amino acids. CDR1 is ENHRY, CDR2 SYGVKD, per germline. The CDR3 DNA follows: TGTGCCATCAGTGAGTCTGTTTTCAATGAGCAGTTCTTC. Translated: CAISESVFNEQFF.

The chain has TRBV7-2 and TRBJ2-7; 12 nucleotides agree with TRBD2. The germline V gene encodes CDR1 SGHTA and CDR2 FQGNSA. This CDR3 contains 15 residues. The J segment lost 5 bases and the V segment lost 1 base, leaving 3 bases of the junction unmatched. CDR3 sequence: CASSLETSGRNEQYF. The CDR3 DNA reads TGTGCCAGCAGCTTAGAGACTAGCGGGAGAAACGAGCAGTACTTC.

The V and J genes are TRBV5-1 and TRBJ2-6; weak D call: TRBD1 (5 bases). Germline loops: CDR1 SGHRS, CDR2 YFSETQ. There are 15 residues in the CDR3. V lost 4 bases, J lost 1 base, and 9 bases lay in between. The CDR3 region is CASSIGHSGANVLTF. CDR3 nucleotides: TGCGCCAGCAGCATAGGACATTCTGGGGCCAACGTCCTGACTTTC.

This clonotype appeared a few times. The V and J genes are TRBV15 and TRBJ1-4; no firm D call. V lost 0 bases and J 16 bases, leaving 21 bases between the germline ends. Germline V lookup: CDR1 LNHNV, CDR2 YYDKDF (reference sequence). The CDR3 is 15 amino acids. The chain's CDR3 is CATSRDASGRQEGFF. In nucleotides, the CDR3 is TGTGCCACCAGCAGAGATGCGTCAGGCAGACAAGAGGGGTTTTTT.

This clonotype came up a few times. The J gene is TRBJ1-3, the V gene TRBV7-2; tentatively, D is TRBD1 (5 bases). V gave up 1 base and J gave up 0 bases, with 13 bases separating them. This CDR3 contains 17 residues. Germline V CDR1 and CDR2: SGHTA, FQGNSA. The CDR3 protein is CASSLGRTLRSGNTIYF. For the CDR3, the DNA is TGTGCCAGCAGCTTAGGTCGGACACTCCGCTCTGGAAACACCATATATTTT.

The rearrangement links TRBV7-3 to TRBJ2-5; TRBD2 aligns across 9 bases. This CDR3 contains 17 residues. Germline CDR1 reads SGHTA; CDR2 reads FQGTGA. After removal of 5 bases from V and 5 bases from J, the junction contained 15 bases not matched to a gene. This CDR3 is CASSPGSVAGGPETQYF. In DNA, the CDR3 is TGTGCCAGCAGCCCCGGATCAGTGGCGGGAGGGCCTGAGACCCAGTACTTC. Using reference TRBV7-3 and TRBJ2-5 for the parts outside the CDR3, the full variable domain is GAGVSQTPSNKVTEKGKYVELRCDPISGHTALYWYRQSLGQGPEFLIYFQGTGAADDSGLPNDRFFAVRPEGSVSTLKIQRTERGDSAVYLCASSPGSVAGGPETQYFGPGTRLLVL.

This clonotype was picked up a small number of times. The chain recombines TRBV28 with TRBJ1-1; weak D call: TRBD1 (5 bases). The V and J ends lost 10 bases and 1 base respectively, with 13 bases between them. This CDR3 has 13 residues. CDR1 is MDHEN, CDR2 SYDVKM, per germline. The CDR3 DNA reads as TGTGCCACCTGGGGGGGGAAGAACACTGAAGCTTTCTTT. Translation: CATWGGKNTEAFF.

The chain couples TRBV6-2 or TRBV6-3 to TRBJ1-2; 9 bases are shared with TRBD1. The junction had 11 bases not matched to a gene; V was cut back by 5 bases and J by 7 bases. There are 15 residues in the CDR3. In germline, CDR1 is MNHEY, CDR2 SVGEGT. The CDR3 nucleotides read TGTGCCAGCAGTCGACCCGGACAGGGGCCAGGTGGCTACACCTTC. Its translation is CASSRPGQGPGGYTF.

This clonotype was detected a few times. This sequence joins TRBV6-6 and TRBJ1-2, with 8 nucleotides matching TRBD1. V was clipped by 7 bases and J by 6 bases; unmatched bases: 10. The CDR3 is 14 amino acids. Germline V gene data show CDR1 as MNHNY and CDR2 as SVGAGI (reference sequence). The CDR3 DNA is TGTGCCAGCACTCAACGTAGGGACAGGCATGGCTACACCTTC. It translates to CASTQRRDRHGYTF.

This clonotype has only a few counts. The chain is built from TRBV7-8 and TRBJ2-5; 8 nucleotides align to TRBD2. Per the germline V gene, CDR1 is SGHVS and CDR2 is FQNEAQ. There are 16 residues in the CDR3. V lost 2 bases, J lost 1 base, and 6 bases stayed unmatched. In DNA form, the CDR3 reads TGTGCCAGCAGCTTATCACTAGCGGACCTCCAAGAGACCCAGTACTTC. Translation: CASSLSLADLQETQYF.

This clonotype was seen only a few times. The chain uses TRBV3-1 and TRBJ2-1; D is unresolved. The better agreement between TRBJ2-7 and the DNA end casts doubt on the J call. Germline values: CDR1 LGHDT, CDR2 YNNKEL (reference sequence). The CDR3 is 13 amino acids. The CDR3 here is CASSHRPSYEQYF. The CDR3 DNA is TGTGCCAGCAGCCACCGGCCCTCCTACGAGCAGTACTTC.

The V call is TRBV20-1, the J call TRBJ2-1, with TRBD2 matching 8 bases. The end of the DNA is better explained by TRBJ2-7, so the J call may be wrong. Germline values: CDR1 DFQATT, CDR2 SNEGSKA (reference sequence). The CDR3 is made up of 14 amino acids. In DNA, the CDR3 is TGCAGTGCTAGCTCAAGCGGGAGAACATACGAGCAGTACTTC. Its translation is CSASSSGRTYEQYF.

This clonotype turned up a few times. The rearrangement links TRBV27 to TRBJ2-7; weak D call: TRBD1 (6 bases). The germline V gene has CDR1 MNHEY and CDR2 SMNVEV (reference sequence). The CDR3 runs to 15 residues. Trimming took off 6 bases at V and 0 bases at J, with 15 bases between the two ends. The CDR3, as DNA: TGTGCCAGCAGGGGGTTGGGGGCGAGCTCCTACGAGCAGTACTTC. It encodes CASRGLGASSYEQYF.

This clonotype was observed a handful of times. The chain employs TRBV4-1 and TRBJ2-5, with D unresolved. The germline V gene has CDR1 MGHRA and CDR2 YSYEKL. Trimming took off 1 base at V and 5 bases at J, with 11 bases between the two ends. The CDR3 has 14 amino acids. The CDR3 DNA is TGCGCCAGCAGCCAAGTTGGCTCCCTGGAGACCCAGTACTTC. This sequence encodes CASSQVGSLETQYF.

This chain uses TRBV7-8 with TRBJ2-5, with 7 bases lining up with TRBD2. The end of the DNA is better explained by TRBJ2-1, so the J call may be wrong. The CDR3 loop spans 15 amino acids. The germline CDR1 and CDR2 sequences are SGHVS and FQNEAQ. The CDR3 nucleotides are TGTGCCAGCAGCTCTAAGGCACTAGCGCTCGATGAGCAGTTCTTC. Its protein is CASSSKALALDEQFF.

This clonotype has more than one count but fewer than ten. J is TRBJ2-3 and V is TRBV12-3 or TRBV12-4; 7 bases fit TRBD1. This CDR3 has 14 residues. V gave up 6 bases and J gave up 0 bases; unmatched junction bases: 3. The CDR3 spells CASRRTGSTDTQYF. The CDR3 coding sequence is TGTGCCAGCAGGAGGACAGGAAGCACAGATACGCAGTATTTT.

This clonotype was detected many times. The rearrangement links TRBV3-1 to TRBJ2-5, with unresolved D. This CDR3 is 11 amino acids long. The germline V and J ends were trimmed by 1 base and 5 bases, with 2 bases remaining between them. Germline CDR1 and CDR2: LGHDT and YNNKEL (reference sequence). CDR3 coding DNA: TGTGCCAGCAGCCAAGCGGAGACCCAGTACTTC. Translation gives CASSQAETQYF.

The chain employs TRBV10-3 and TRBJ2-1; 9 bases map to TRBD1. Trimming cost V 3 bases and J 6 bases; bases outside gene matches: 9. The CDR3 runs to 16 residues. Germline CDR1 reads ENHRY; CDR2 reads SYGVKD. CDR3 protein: CAISEFGTGFSNEQFF. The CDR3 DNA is TGTGCCATCAGTGAATTTGGGACAGGGTTTAGCAATGAGCAGTTCTTC.

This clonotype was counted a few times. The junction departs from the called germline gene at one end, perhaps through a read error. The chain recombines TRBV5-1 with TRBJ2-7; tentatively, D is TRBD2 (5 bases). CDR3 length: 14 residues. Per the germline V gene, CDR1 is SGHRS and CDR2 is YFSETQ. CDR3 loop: CASRLGGSSYEQYF. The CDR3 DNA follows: TGCGCCAGCAGATTGGGTGGGAGCTCCTACGAGCAGTACTTC.